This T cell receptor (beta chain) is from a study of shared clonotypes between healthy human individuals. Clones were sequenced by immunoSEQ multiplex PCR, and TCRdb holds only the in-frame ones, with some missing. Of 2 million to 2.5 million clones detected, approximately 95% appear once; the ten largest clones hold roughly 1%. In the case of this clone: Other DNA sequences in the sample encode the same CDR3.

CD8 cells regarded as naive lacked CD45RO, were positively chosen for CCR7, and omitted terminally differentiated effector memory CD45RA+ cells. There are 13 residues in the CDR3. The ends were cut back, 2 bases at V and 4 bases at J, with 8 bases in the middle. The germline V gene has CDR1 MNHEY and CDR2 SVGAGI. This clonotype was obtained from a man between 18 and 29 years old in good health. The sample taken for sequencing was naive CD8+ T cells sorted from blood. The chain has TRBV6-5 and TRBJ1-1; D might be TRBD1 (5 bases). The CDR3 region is CASSYRGGTEAFF. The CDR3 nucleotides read TGTGCCAGCAGTTACCGGGGGGGCACTGAAGCTTTCTTT.